Included here is one T cell receptor (beta chain) sequence, with context. Antigen specificity is unknown. The TCR beta cDNA libraries contained unique molecular identifiers. A single record per CDR3 protein comes from TCRdb applying MiXCR to the PCR reads. The sample lists roughly 670,000 distinct CDR3 sequences, approximately 59% occurring once. The data derive from a study of post-analysis software for immune sequencing data. The CDR3 contains 13 residues. V was clipped by 1 base and J by 7 bases, with 8 bases between them. Germline CDR1 and CDR2: SGHAT and FQNNGV. Overall study findings and caveats: TRBV5-6, TRBV5-1 and TRBV20-1 were among 4 or 5 TRBV segments more frequent in patients than controls.

The receptor was isolated from a girl aged 2 to 10 with multiple sclerosis. Sequenced sample: blood. J is TRBJ1-5 and V is TRBV11-2; the D gene is possibly TRBD1 (5 bases). This CDR3 is CASSLGQHQPQHF. The DNA for the CDR3 is TGTGCCAGCAGCTTAGGACAGCACCAGCCCCAGCATTTT.